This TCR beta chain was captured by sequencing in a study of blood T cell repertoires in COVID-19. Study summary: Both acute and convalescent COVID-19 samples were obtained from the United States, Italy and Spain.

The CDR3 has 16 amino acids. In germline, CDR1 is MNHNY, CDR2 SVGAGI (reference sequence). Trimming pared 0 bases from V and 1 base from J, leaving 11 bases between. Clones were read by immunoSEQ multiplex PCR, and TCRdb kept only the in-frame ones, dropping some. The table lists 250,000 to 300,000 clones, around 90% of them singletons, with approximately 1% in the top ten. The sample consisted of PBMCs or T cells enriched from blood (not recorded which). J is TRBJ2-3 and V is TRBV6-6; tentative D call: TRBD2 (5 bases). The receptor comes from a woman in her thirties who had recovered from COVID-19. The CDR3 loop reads CASSYSAAPRTDTQYF. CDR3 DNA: TGTGCCAGCAGTTACTCAGCGGCACCCCGCACAGATACGCAGTATTTT.